Below, 22 T cell receptor beta chains from the same sample are listed, as sequenced in a study of shared clonotypes between healthy human individuals. Sequencing used immunoSEQ multiplex PCR; TCRdb keeps in-frame clones, though not all of them. The table shows about 980,000 clones, with around three quarters occurring only once. The sample comprised memory CD4+ T cells sorted from blood. Noted subset: CD45RA-negative fraction. The receptors shown here come from a man between 18 and 35 years old in good health.

CDR3 nucleotides: TGCGCCAGCAGCCCGGTGACAGGGACGAACACTGAAGCTTTCTTT. Protein: CASSPVTGTNTEAFF. The chain is built from TRBV5-1 and TRBJ1-1; the match to TRBD1 covers 7 bases. CDR3 length: 15 amino acids. Germline trimming cut 4 bases from V and 1 base from J; bases unmatched to any gene: 7. Germline loops: CDR1 SGHRS, CDR2 YFSETQ.

This clone is a singleton in its sample. J is TRBJ1-2 and V is TRBV28, with TRBD1 as a possible D gene (6 bases). The CDR3 covers 14 residues. Germline CDR1 MDHEN, CDR2 SYDVKM. V shed 5 bases and J shed 7 bases, with 17 bases lying between them. In DNA, the CDR3 is TGTGCCAGCAGTCCTTTGGGGGGGCTCGGTGGCTACACCTTC. The encoded protein is CASSPLGGLGGYTF.

Points on this clone: The sample holds other DNA sequences that translate to the same CDR3. V and J are TRBV29-1 and TRBJ1-2; D may be TRBD1 (5 bases). From germline, CDR1 is SQVTM and CDR2 ANQGSEA. CDR3 size: 11 residues. Trimming removed 4 bases from V and 3 bases from J, with 6 bases in between. The CDR3 spells CSVGGDYGYTF. CDR3 in DNA: TGCAGCGTTGGAGGGGACTATGGCTACACCTTC.

This CDR3 is CASSLLLYGYTF. CDR3 DNA sequence: TGTGCCAGCAGCTTATTACTCTATGGCTACACCTTC. The rearrangement links TRBV7-9 to TRBJ1-2; D is uncertain. The CDR3 runs to 12 residues. Germline-derived CDR1 and CDR2 are SEHNR and FQNEAQ (reference sequence). Trimming cost V 2 bases and J 4 bases, with 5 bases left between them.

The chain has TRBV19 and TRBJ1-2; D unclear. In germline, CDR1 is LNHDA, CDR2 SQIVND (reference sequence). CDR3 length: 13 amino acids. Between the trimmed V and J ends, which lost 2 bases and 4 bases, there was a span of 8 bases. This CDR3 reads CASSISGAYGYTF. The CDR3 bases are TGTGCCAGTAGTATAAGCGGCGCCTATGGCTACACCTTC.

The chain couples TRBV9 to TRBJ1-5; D not resolved. There are 14 residues in the CDR3. V was shortened by 1 base and J by 5 bases, with 10 bases between the two germline ends. Germline-derived CDR1 and CDR2 are SGDLS and YYNGEE. The CDR3 sequence is CASSVNGMDQPQHF. The DNA for the CDR3 is TGTGCCAGCAGCGTAAATGGGATGGATCAGCCCCAGCATTTT.

V gene TRBV9 combines with J gene TRBJ2-2; D uncertain. V was pared by 1 base and J by 5 bases, with 9 bases between. The germline V gene encodes CDR1 SGDLS and CDR2 YYNGEE. The CDR3 contains 14 residues. CDR3 in amino acids: CASSVLSLTGELFF. For the CDR3, the DNA is TGTGCCAGCAGCGTACTTAGTTTGACCGGGGAGCTGTTTTTT.

V and J are TRBV7-6 and TRBJ2-7; 11 positions agree with TRBD2. The trim removed 5 bases at V and 3 bases at J, leaving 6 bases unmatched. CDR3 size: 15 residues. CDR1 is SGHVS, CDR2 FNYEAQ, per germline. CDR3 coding DNA: TGTGCCAGCAGCCAACTAGCGGGAGTGGGCTACGAGCAGTACTTC. Translating it yields CASSQLAGVGYEQYF.

This chain uses TRBV28 with TRBJ1-1, with D possibly being TRBD1 (6 bases). Trimming pared 2 bases from V and 4 bases from J, leaving 20 bases between. This CDR3 is built from 17 residues. Germline V lookup: CDR1 MDHEN, CDR2 SYDVKM. CDR3 coding DNA: TGTGCCAGCAGTTTAGGCTATCAGGGGAGGTCCTTCACTGAAGCTTTCTTT. It codes for CASSLGYQGRSFTEAFF.

The chain carries TRBV2 and TRBJ2-5; D is undetermined. CDR3 length: 15 residues. Between the trimmed V and J ends, which lost 5 bases and 2 bases, there was a span of 15 bases. From germline, CDR1 is SNHLY and CDR2 FYNNEI. CDR3 DNA sequence: TGTGCCAGCAGTCTAGAGCGAGGAGCTCAAGAGACCCAGTACTTC. Translating it yields CASSLERGAQETQYF. Variable domain in full (rest from reference TRBV2 and TRBJ2-5): EPEVTQTPSHQVTQMGQEVILRCVPISNHLYFYWYRQILGQKVEFLVSFYNNEISEKSEIFDDQFSVERPDGSNFTLKIRSTKLEDSAMYFCASSLERGAQETQYFGPGTRLLVL.

J is TRBJ1-1 and V is TRBV7-8; no clear D. Per germline, CDR1 SGHVS and CDR2 FQNEAQ. This CDR3 has 14 amino acids. Trimming cost V 5 bases and J 1 base, with 11 bases left between them. The chain's CDR3 is CASSPFYENTEAFF. The DNA for the CDR3 is TGTGCCAGCAGCCCTTTTTACGAGAACACTGAAGCTTTCTTT.

The gene calls are TRBV6-5 and TRBJ2-2, with D perhaps being TRBD1 or TRBD2 (6 bases each). Trimming left V 2 bases short and J 5 bases short, with 12 bases between. This CDR3 spans 15 amino acids. Per the germline V gene, CDR1 is MNHEY and CDR2 is SVGAGI. The CDR3 here is CASSYKGGWTGELFF. In DNA, the CDR3 is TGTGCCAGCAGTTACAAGGGGGGTTGGACCGGGGAGCTGTTTTTT.

This chain links TRBV10-1 with TRBJ2-1, with D possibly TRBD1 on 5 matching bases. The germline V and J ends were trimmed by 10 bases and 4 bases, with 11 bases remaining between them. This CDR3 is 12 amino acids long. CDR1 is WNHNN, CDR2 SYGVQD, per germline (reference sequence). CDR3 DNA sequence: TGCGCCACCTCCCGACAGTACAATGAGCAGTTCTTC. This encodes CATSRQYNEQFF.

The chain is built from TRBV27 and TRBJ2-5; 9 bases agree with TRBD2. Germline CDR1 MNHEY, CDR2 SMNVEV (reference sequence). J was trimmed by 7 bases and V by 5 bases; bases with no gene match: 8. The CDR3 consists of 14 residues. This CDR3 is CASSVRQTSGTQYF. CDR3 bases: TGTGCCAGCAGTGTTAGGCAGACTAGCGGGACCCAGTACTTC.

The chain employs TRBV5-4 and TRBJ2-6; 10 bases agree with TRBD1. The ends lost 4 bases at V and 0 bases at J; junction bases unmatched: 7. This CDR3 region has 18 residues. Germline lookup yields CDR1 SGHNT and CDR2 YYREEE (reference sequence). This chain's CDR3 is CASSRRTGGPSGANVLTF. CDR3 nucleotide sequence: TGTGCCAGCAGCCGCAGGACAGGGGGACCCTCTGGGGCCAACGTCCTGACTTTC.

The chain employs TRBV2 and TRBJ2-5; D may match TRBD1 or TRBD2 (6 bases each). V was pared by 5 bases and J by 4 bases, with 11 bases between. The CDR3 spans 13 residues. Germline CDR1 SNHLY, CDR2 FYNNEI. The CDR3 spells CASSQGRLETQYF. CDR3 nucleotide sequence: TGTGCCAGCAGTCAGGGGAGGTTAGAGACCCAGTACTTC.

The rearrangement links TRBV30 to TRBJ2-5; D unresolved. The CDR3 spans 15 residues. Germline V gives CDR1 GTSNPN, CDR2 SVGIG (reference sequence). Trimming cost V 5 bases and J 5 bases, with 21 bases left between them. CDR3 in amino acids: CAWGVWRLSSETQYF. In DNA, the CDR3 is TGTGCCTGGGGGGTATGGAGACTCTCATCGGAGACCCAGTACTTC.

This rearrangement joins TRBV30 to TRBJ2-1; D remains unclear. This CDR3 region has 14 residues. The germline V gene has CDR1 GTSNPN and CDR2 SVGIG (reference sequence). With 4 bases removed from V and 1 base from J, the gap between germline ends came to 11 bases. CDR3 residues: CAWKLPNSYNEQFF. The CDR3 DNA reads TGTGCCTGGAAACTCCCTAATTCCTACAATGAGCAGTTCTTC.

This clone was seen just once. The chain couples TRBV7-6 to TRBJ1-1; 7 positions match TRBD1. Germline V gives CDR1 SGHVS, CDR2 FNYEAQ. V was clipped by 2 bases and J by 4 bases; unmatched bases: 4. This CDR3 comprises 14 residues. The CDR3 reads CASSLNQGGTEAFF. Here the CDR3 DNA reads TGTGCCAGCAGCTTAAACCAGGGGGGCACTGAAGCTTTCTTT.

The chain links TRBV5-4 to TRBJ1-1, with 9 nucleotides matching TRBD1. This CDR3 is 16 amino acids long. The V gene's germline CDR1 is SGHNT and CDR2 YYREEE (reference sequence). V lost 4 bases and J lost 4; bases outside the gene matches: 11. DNA for the CDR3: TGTGCCAGCAGCAGCCGTACAGGGGGCCGGGGCACTGAAGCTTTCTTT. It codes for CASSSRTGGRGTEAFF.

Remarks on this clone: Within the sample, other DNA sequences also encode this same CDR3. The gene calls are TRBV7-2 and TRBJ2-5; a weak D match, TRBD1 (6 bases). Per the germline V gene, CDR1 is SGHTA and CDR2 is FQGNSA. Trimming took 4 bases from V and 4 from J, leaving 10 bases between them. This CDR3 contains 13 residues. CDR3 region: CASSSGVRETQYF. The CDR3 DNA reads TGTGCCAGCAGCTCAGGGGTACGAGAGACCCAGTACTTC.

This chain uses TRBV30 with TRBJ2-5, with D possibly being TRBD1 or TRBD2 (5 bases each). CDR1 is GTSNPN and CDR2 is SVGIG in the germline V gene (reference sequence). Trimming shortened V by 3 bases and J by 5 bases, and 16 bases separated the two germline ends. The CDR3 length is 14 residues. The CDR3 spells CAWRPRGALETQYF. CDR3 DNA: TGTGCCTGGAGACCCCGGGGCGCCTTGGAGACCCAGTACTTC.